The 24 T cell receptor beta chains below were found in one sample sequenced in a study of T-cell reconstitution after alpha-beta-depleted transplantation in children. Unique molecular identifiers were incorporated into the prepared TCRbeta library. TCRdb analysed the PCR reads with MiXCR anew, one entry per CDR3 protein. The sample has 600,000 or so distinct CDR3 sequences; about 21% are singletons. The specimen was PBMCs, mostly from graft donor cells, collected 360 days after TCRalphabeta/CD19-depleted stem cell transplant. The source of these receptors is a boy under two years old who had a stem cell transplant for acute myeloid leukemia, so the T cells may come from the graft donor.

This clonotype was counted ten times or more. V and J are TRBV2 and TRBJ2-4, with TRBD2 identical over 13 bases. This CDR3 is built from 16 residues. Unmatched junction bases numbered 8, after V lost 8 bases and J lost 4 bases. Germline V lookup: CDR1 SNHLY, CDR2 FYNNEI. CDR3 protein: CASFRTSGGRKNIQYF. In DNA, the CDR3 is TGTGCCAGCTTCCGGACTAGCGGGGGTAGGAAAAACATTCAGTACTTC. Based on the CDR3 plus reference TRBV2 and TRBJ2-4, the full variable domain is EPEVTQTPSHQVTQMGQEVILRCVPISNHLYFYWYRQILGQKVEFLVSFYNNEISEKSEIFDDQFSVERPDGSNFTLKIRSTKLEDSAMYFCASFRTSGGRKNIQYFGAGTRLSVL.

This chain uses TRBV12-3 or TRBV12-4 with TRBJ2-2; D remains ambiguous. The CDR3 contains 15 residues. The V and J ends lost 6 bases and 1 base respectively, with 12 bases between them. This CDR3 reads CASSSPGRNTGELFF. CDR3 sequence (DNA): TGTGCCAGCAGCAGCCCGGGCCGGAACACCGGGGAGCTGTTTTTT.

The chain carries TRBV11-2 and TRBJ2-2, with 7 nucleotides matching TRBD1. J gave up 1 base and V 1 base, and 9 bases lay outside the gene matches. Looked up from germline, CDR1 is SGHAT and CDR2 is FQNNGV. The CDR3 consists of 18 residues. CDR3 DNA sequence: TGTGCCAGCAGCTTAGTTGACAGGGTAGTTCTGAACACCGGGGAGCTGTTTTTT. Residues: CASSLVDRVVLNTGELFF.

This clonotype was seen a handful of times. The chain employs TRBV15 and TRBJ1-1; 9 bases align to TRBD1. V shed 0 bases and J 0 bases; nucleotides not matched to a gene: 2. CDR3 length: 16 amino acids. Germline V gene lookup returns CDR1 LNHNV and CDR2 YYDKDF (reference sequence). The CDR3, as DNA: TGTGCCACCAGCAGAGATCGGGACAGGGTGAACACTGAAGCTTTCTTT. Its translation is CATSRDRDRVNTEAFF.

This clonotype appeared a few times. The chain links TRBV12-3 or TRBV12-4 to TRBJ1-1; D ambiguous. CDR3 size: 14 residues. The ends were cut back, 4 bases at V and 1 base at J, with 10 bases in the middle. CDR3 residues: CASSSTVENTEAFF. In DNA form, the CDR3 reads TGTGCCAGCAGTTCCACTGTGGAGAACACTGAAGCTTTCTTT.

J is TRBJ2-5 and V is TRBV20-1, with D hard to call. CDR3 length equals 11 residues. The germline V and J ends were trimmed by 5 bases and 1 base, with 5 bases remaining between them. The V gene's germline CDR1 is DFQATT and CDR2 SNEGSKA (reference sequence). The CDR3 sequence is CSAWAQETQYF. The CDR3 coding sequence is TGCAGTGCTTGGGCCCAAGAGACCCAGTACTTC.

The chain links TRBV6-2 or TRBV6-3 to TRBJ2-7; D ambiguous. Germline V gene lookup returns CDR1 MNHEY and CDR2 SVGEGT. V was clipped by 0 bases and J by 6 bases, with 6 bases between them. The length of the CDR3 is 12 residues. The CDR3 sequence: CASSYSNPEQYF. The DNA for the CDR3 is TGTGCCAGCAGTTACTCGAATCCCGAGCAGTACTTC.

Many counts were recorded for this clonotype. The chain recombines TRBV6-6 with TRBJ1-6; D not certain. CDR1 MNHNY and CDR2 SVGAGI come from the germline V gene (reference sequence). There are 13 residues in the CDR3. V lost 8 bases, J lost 7 bases, and 12 bases lay in between. The DNA for the CDR3 is TGTGCCAGCGGAAGGGAAGGGAATTCACCCCTCCACTTT. Translated, it gives CASGREGNSPLHF.

The chain uses TRBV20-1 and TRBJ2-3, with TRBD2 matching 13 bases. This CDR3 contains 17 residues. Trimming at V came to 6 bases and at J to 6 bases, leaving 15 bases not matched to a gene. Germline V CDR1 and CDR2: DFQATT, SNEGSKA (reference sequence). CDR3 in DNA: TGCAGTGCAAAGGGGGTAACTAGCGGGGGGGCAGGGGATACGCAGTATTTT. Protein: CSAKGVTSGGAGDTQYF.

This clonotype was seen repeatedly, ten times or more. CDR3 region: CASSFQANANTGELFF. As DNA, the CDR3 is TGTGCCAGCAGTTTTCAAGCGAACGCGAACACCGGGGAGCTGTTTTTT. The chain employs TRBV12-3 or TRBV12-4 and TRBJ2-2; no definite D call. V was trimmed by 3 bases and J by 0 bases, leaving 11 bases between them. The CDR3 is made up of 16 amino acids.

This clonotype was seen at least ten times. The chain carries TRBV20-1 and TRBJ2-3; no clear D gene. From germline, CDR1 is DFQATT and CDR2 SNEGSKA (reference sequence). There are 11 residues in the CDR3. V lost 5 bases, J lost 2 bases, and 5 bases lay in between. CDR3 amino acids: CSAELTDTQYF. In DNA form, the CDR3 reads TGCAGTGCTGAACTCACAGATACGCAGTATTTT.

This clonotype was recorded a few times. The chain recombines TRBV18 with TRBJ1-1; no definite D call. The germline CDR1 and CDR2 sequences are KGHSH and LQKENI. The CDR3 spans 14 residues. Trimming removed 3 bases from V and 0 bases from J, with 8 bases in between. The CDR3 is CASSPREMNTEAFF. Here the CDR3 DNA reads TGTGCCAGCTCACCTAGGGAGATGAACACTGAAGCTTTCTTT.

J is TRBJ1-4 and V is TRBV7-9; 8 nucleotides line up with TRBD1. The CDR3 contains 16 residues. Germline trimming cut 4 bases from V and 4 bases from J; bases unmatched to any gene: 8. Germline CDR1 and CDR2: SEHNR and FQNEAQ (reference sequence). CDR3 in DNA: TGTGCCAGCAGCTCCAACACAGGGGGGATTAATGAAAAACTGTTTTTT. Protein: CASSSNTGGINEKLFF.

This chain connects TRBV7-9 to TRBJ2-2; D unclear. Trimming took off 5 bases at V and 6 bases at J, with 13 bases between the two ends. The CDR3 loop spans 14 amino acids. Germline V gene lookup returns CDR1 SEHNR and CDR2 FQNEAQ (reference sequence). Here the CDR3 reads CASSPVKSPGELFF. The CDR3 DNA sequence: TGTGCCAGCAGCCCCGTGAAGAGCCCCGGGGAGCTGTTTTTT.

This clonotype was seen many times. The chain uses TRBV27 and TRBJ1-5, with TRBD1 identical over 8 bases. CDR3 length equals 13 residues. Germline V lookup: CDR1 MNHEY, CDR2 SMNVEV (reference sequence). V lost 4 bases, J lost 6 bases, and 2 bases stayed unmatched. CDR3 bases: TGTGCCAGCAGTTCCCAGGGGGCTCAGCCCCAGCATTTT. It encodes CASSSQGAQPQHF.

This clonotype was observed at least ten times. The gene calls are TRBV7-2 and TRBJ2-4, with 8 bases lining up with TRBD1. The V gene end was trimmed by 6 bases and the J gene end by 1 base; junction bases not matched to a gene: 8. Germline values: CDR1 SGHTA, CDR2 FQGNSA. This CDR3 contains 16 residues. The CDR3 DNA follows: TGTGCCAGCAGTCAGGGGGCGACAGTGGCCAAAAACATTCAGTACTTC. It codes for CASSQGATVAKNIQYF.

This clonotype was seen more than once but under ten times. The chain carries TRBV7-2 and TRBJ2-3; D remains ambiguous. V dropped 5 bases and J dropped 4 bases, with 13 bases sitting between them. CDR3 length: 14 amino acids. The germline V gene has CDR1 SGHTA and CDR2 FQGNSA. CDR3 DNA sequence: TGTGCCAGCAGCCTGGCCAGCTACTCAGATACGCAGTATTTT. Translation: CASSLASYSDTQYF.

This clonotype was counted at least ten times. V is TRBV20-1 and J is TRBJ1-2; the match to TRBD1 covers 9 bases. V trimming: 3 bases; J trimming: 0 bases; junction bases outside the gene matches: 5. This CDR3 spans 15 amino acids. Germline loops: CDR1 DFQATT, CDR2 SNEGSKA (reference sequence). As DNA, the CDR3 is TGCAGTGCTAGCGGGGACAGGGCCTCTAACTATGGCTACACCTTC. Amino acids: CSASGDRASNYGYTF.

This clonotype was observed at least ten times. The chain carries TRBV20-1 and TRBJ2-1; possibly TRBD1 or TRBD2 for D (5 bases each). Per the germline V gene, CDR1 is DFQATT and CDR2 is SNEGSKA (reference sequence). The CDR3 sequence is 12 residues long. Trimming took off 0 bases at V and 9 bases at J, with 9 bases between the two ends. CDR3 region: CSAREVGVEQFF. DNA of the CDR3: TGCAGTGCTAGAGAAGTGGGGGTTGAGCAGTTCTTC.

In its sample, this clonotype was seen many times. The chain recombines TRBV4-1 with TRBJ2-1; 7 nucleotides match TRBD1. V lost 3 bases, J lost 8 bases, and 13 bases stayed unmatched. CDR1 and CDR2 (germline): MGHRA, YSYEKL. CDR3 length equals 16 residues. In DNA form, the CDR3 reads TGCGCCAGCAGCCACCCCACAGGGGAGCACAACGATGAGCAGTTCTTC. Residues: CASSHPTGEHNDEQFF.

The gene calls are TRBV6-5 and TRBJ2-5, with 8 bases that match TRBD2. With 4 bases clipped from V and 4 bases from J, the junction kept 8 bases outside the gene matches. The germline V gene has CDR1 MNHEY and CDR2 SVGAGI. This CDR3 spans 15 amino acids. The CDR3 loop is CASSSTGTSRETQYF. The CDR3, as DNA: TGTGCCAGCAGTTCTACCGGGACTAGTAGAGAGACCCAGTACTTC.

This chain links TRBV11-2 with TRBJ2-5; 10 positions match TRBD1. The CDR3 consists of 20 residues. The V gene's germline CDR1 is SGHAT and CDR2 FQNNGV. Trimming cost V 5 bases and J 4 bases; bases outside gene matches: 22. CDR3: CASSLAWSRQGARPGETQYF. For the CDR3, the DNA is TGTGCCAGCAGCCTTGCTTGGAGCCGACAGGGGGCGCGTCCGGGAGAGACCCAGTACTTC. The complete variable domain, with remaining parts taken from reference TRBV11-2 and TRBJ2-5, reads EAGVAQSPRYKIIEKRQSVAFWCNPISGHATLYWYQQILGQGPKLLIQFQNNGVVDDSQLPKDRFSAERLKGVDSTLKIQPAKLEDSAVYLCASSLAWSRQGARPGETQYFGPGTRLLVL.

This clonotype was counted between two and nine times. The chain uses TRBV29-1 and TRBJ1-5, with a weak D call TRBD1 (6 bases). Germline loops: CDR1 SQVTM, CDR2 ANQGSEA. The CDR3 has 13 amino acids. V gave up 4 bases and J gave up 2 bases, with 9 bases separating them. CDR3 sequence (DNA): TGCAGCGTTGGAGGGGGGGGCAATCAGCCCCAGCATTTT. It yields the protein CSVGGGGNQPQHF.

This clonotype came up a few times. The genes are TRBV15 and TRBJ2-2, with TRBD1 matching 11 bases. The CDR3 consists of 14 residues. CDR1 and CDR2 from the germline V gene are LNHNV and YYDKDF (reference sequence). J lost 8 bases, V lost 3 bases, and 2 bases had no gene match. The DNA of the CDR3 is TGTGCCACCAGCAGGGGACAGGGGGAAGGGGAGCTGTTTTTT. Translation gives CATSRGQGEGELFF.